The rows below give T cell receptor beta chains drawn from one sample of a study of TIL therapy for anti-PD-1-resistant metastatic lung cancer. The protocol was immunoSEQ multiplex PCR, while the TCRdb copy is restricted to in-frame clones and leaves out a portion. The table has 54,000 or so clones, around 87% seen once. The starting material was blood, obtained at baseline. The receptors originated from a person between 30 and 80 years old with non-small cell lung cancer. Each CDR3 is given with its conserved first and last residue. A D gene is named only where the DNA matches it firmly. The size entry is marked missing in some rows and otherwise reads once, few, many or a size class.

d_call	clone_size	v_call	j_call	cdr3_aa	cdr3_nt
-	-	TRBV7-3	TRBJ2-7	CASSLGRGQYEQYF	TGTGCCAGCAGCTTAGGCAGGGGTCAGTACGAGCAGTACTTC
TRBD1	-	TRBV2	TRBJ2-2	CASTLDRSGELFF	TGTGCCAGCACTCTGGACAGGTCCGGGGAGCTGTTTTTT
-	-	TRBV7-9	TRBJ2-7	CASSPPGTYEQYF	TGTGCCAGCAGCCCCCCGGGTACCTACGAGCAGTACTTC
-	-	TRBV3-1/TRBV3-2	TRBJ1-4	CASSQEFTEYNEKLFF	TGTGCCAGCAGCCAAGAATTTACAGAATATAATGAAAAACTGTTTTTT
TRBD1	-	TRBV6-5	TRBJ2-7	CASSQRDSYEQYF	TGTGCCAGCAGCCAACGGGACAGCTACGAGCAGTACTTC
TRBD1	-	TRBV19	TRBJ2-1	CASSIGQGPFLVSYNEQFF	TGTGCCAGTAGTATAGGACAGGGTCCCTTCCTCGTCTCCTACAATGAGCAGTTCTTC
TRBD1	-	TRBV25-1	TRBJ2-1	CASSEWQGALSYNEQFF	TGTGCCAGCAGTGAATGGCAGGGGGCCCTCTCCTACAATGAGCAGTTCTTC
TRBD1	-	TRBV7-9	TRBJ2-5	CASRKSRTGTAETQYF	TGTGCCAGCAGAAAGAGTAGGACAGGGACGGCGGAGACCCAGTACTTC
-	-	TRBV2	TRBJ2-2	CASSVQRAGTGELFF	TGTGCCAGCAGTGTTCAGCGGGCGGGCACCGGGGAGCTGTTTTTT
TRBD2	-	TRBV7-2	TRBJ2-1	CASSTGTSQSNEQFF	TGTGCCAGCAGCACCGGGACTAGCCAATCCAATGAGCAGTTCTTC
-	-	TRBV6-5	TRBJ2-1	CASSYARLYNEQFF	TGTGCCAGCAGTTACGCTAGGTTATACAATGAGCAGTTCTTC
-	once	TRBV28	TRBJ2-2	CASSSSQPGPGELFF	TGTGCCAGCAGTTCCTCGCAGCCGGGGCCCGGGGAGCTGTTTTTT
-	-	TRBV12-3/TRBV12-4	TRBJ1-4	CASSWAANEKLFF	TGTGCCAGCAGTTGGGCAGCTAATGAAAAACTGTTTTTT
TRBD1	-	TRBV7-2	TRBJ2-1	CASSYRGPGPNEQFF	TGTGCCAGCAGCTACAGGGGCCCTGGGCCCAATGAGCAGTTCTTC